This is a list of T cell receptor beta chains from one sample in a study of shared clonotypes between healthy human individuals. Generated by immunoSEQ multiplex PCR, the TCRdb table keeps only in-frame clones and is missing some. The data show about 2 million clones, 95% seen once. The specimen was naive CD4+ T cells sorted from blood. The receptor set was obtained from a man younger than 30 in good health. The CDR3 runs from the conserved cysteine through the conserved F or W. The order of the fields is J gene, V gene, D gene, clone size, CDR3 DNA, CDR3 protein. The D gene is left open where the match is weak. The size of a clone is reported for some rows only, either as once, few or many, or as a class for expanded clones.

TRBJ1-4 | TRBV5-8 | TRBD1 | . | TGTGCCAGCAGCTTCAGGGGGGTTGCAACTAATGAAAAACTGTTTTTT | CASSFRGVATNEKLFF
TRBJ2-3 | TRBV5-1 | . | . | TGCGCCAGCAGCTGGGGTAGCGGAGGCACAGATACGCAGTATTTT | CASSWGSGGTDTQYF
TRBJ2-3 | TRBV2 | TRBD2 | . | TGTGCTACGCGGCCTAGCGGGAGAATGGATACGCAGTATTTT | CATRPSGRMDTQYF
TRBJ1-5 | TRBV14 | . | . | TGTGCCAGCAGCCAAGGGATGGGACAGCCCCAGCATTTT | CASSQGMGQPQHF
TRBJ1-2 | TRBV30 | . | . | TGTGCCTGGACCGCCGGGACCCAGTACTATGGCTACACCTTC | CAWTAGTQYYGYTF
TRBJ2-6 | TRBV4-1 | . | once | TGCGCCAGCAGCCAACCAGGGGAGCCCTACTCTGGGGCCAACGTCCTGACTTTC | CASSQPGEPYSGANVLTF
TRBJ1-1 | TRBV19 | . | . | TGTGCCAGTAGTATAAGGGAGAGAACTGAAGCTTTCTTT | CASSIRERTEAFF
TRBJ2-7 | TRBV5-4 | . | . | TGTGCCAGCAGCCCGGGGGCCAACGAGCAGTACTTC | CASSPGANEQYF
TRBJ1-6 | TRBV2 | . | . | TGTGCCAGCAGTGAACAAGGTTCACCCCTCCACTTT | CASSEQGSPLHF
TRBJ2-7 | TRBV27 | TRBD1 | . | TGTGCCAGCAGCCTTAGGACAGGCGGCGGCGAGCAGTACTTC | CASSLRTGGGEQYF
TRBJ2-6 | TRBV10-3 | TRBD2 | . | TGTGCCATCAGTGTTCGGGAGGATTTTTCTGGGGCCAACGTCCTGACTTTC | CAISVREDFSGANVLTF
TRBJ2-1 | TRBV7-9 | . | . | TGTGCCAGCAGCTTAACCGGAGGTCAAAATGAGCAGTTCTTC | CASSLTGGQNEQFF
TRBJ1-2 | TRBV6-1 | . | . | TGTGCCAGCAGTGAACGAGACTATGGCTACACCTTC | CASSERDYGYTF
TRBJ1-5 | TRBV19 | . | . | TGTGCCAGTAGTATGGGATCCCCTTCGCCCCAGCATTTT | CASSMGSPSPQHF
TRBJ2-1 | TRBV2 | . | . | TGTGCCAGCAGTTGGGACAACTTTTACAATGAGCAGTTCTTC | CASSWDNFYNEQFF
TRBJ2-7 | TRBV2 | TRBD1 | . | TGTGCCGAGGGACGGGACAGGGGGCCCTACGAGCAGTACTTC | CAEGRDRGPYEQYF
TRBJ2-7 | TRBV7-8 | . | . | TGTGCCAGCAGCTCTCGGGTCCAGAGTGGGTACGAGCAGTACTTC | CASSSRVQSGYEQYF
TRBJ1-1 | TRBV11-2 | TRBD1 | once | TGTGCCAGCAGCATCGGGACAGGGTGGAACACTGAAGCTTTCTTT | CASSIGTGWNTEAFF
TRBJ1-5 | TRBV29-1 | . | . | TGCAGCGTTGAAGGACAGGAGGGTCAGCCCCAGCATTTT | CSVEGQEGQPQHF
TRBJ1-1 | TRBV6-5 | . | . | TGTGCCAGCAGTTACTCGGAAAGGAGGACTGAAGCTTTCTTT | CASSYSERRTEAFF
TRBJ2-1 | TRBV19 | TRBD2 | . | TGTGCCAGTAGTCTCCCTAGCGGGAGTACTTGGCGTTACAATGAGCAGTTCTTC | CASSLPSGSTWRYNEQFF
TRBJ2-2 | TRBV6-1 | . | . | TGTGCCAGCAGTGAAGCCAGACCCACCGGGGAGCTGTTTTTT | CASSEARPTGELFF
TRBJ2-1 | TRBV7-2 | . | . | TGTGCCAGCAACACACCGTTACTAAGCGGTGAGCAGTTCTTC | CASNTPLLSGEQFF
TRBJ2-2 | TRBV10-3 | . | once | TGTGCCATGTCGTCAGGGAATTCGGGGACCGGGGAGCTGTTTTTT | CAMSSGNSGTGELFF
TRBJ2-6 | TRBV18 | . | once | TGTGCCAGCTCACCCTCCCTGGGGGCCAACGTCCTGACTTTC | CASSPSLGANVLTF
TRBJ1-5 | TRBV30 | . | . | TGTGCCTGGAATGACAGGCTCAATCAGCCCCAGCATTTT | CAWNDRLNQPQHF
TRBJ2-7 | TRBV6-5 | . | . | TGTGCCAGCAGTTACTCCTGGGGGGCAGGGACCTACGAGCAGTACTTC | CASSYSWGAGTYEQYF
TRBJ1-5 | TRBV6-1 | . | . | TGTGCCAGCAGGAGTGGGGCGAACAGCAATCAGCCCCAGCATTTT | CASRSGANSNQPQHF
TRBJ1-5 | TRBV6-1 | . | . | TGTGCCAGCAGCGTAGACGGGGGGTATCAGCCCCAGCATTTT | CASSVDGGYQPQHF
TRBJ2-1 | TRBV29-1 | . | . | TGCAGCGTTGTCAAGTGGGAGGCTCAGGATGAGCAGTTCTTC | CSVVKWEAQDEQFF
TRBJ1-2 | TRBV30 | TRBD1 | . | TGTGCCTGGACCGAAACCGGGACAGGGGGATTCTATGGCTACACCTTC | CAWTETGTGGFYGYTF